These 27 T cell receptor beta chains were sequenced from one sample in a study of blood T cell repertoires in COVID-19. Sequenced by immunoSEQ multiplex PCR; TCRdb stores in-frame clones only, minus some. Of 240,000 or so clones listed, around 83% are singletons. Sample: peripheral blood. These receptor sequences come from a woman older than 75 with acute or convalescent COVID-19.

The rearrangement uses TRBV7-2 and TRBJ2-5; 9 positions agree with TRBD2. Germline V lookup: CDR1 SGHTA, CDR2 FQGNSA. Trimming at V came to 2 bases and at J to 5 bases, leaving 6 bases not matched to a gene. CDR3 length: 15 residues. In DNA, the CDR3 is TGTGCCAGCAGCTTACCTAGCGGGGCTAGGGAGACCCAGTACTTC. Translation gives CASSLPSGARETQYF.

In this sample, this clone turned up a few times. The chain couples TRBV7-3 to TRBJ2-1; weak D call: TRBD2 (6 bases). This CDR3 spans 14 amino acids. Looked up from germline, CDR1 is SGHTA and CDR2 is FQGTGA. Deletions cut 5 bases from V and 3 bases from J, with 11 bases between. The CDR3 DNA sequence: TGTGCCAGCAGCCCGGAGGGCGGCTACAATGAGCAGTTCTTC. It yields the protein CASSPEGGYNEQFF.

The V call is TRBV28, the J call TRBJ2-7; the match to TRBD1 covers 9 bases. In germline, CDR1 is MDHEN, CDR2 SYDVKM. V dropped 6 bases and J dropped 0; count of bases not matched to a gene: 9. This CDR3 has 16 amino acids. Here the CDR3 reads CASRDPGQGLSYEQYF. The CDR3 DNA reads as TGTGCCAGCAGAGATCCGGGACAGGGTCTCTCCTACGAGCAGTACTTC.

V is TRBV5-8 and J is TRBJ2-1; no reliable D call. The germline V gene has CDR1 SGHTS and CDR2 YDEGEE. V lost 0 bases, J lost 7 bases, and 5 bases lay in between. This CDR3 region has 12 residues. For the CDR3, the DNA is TGTGCCAGCAGCTTGGCCTTTAATGAGCAGTTCTTC. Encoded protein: CASSLAFNEQFF.

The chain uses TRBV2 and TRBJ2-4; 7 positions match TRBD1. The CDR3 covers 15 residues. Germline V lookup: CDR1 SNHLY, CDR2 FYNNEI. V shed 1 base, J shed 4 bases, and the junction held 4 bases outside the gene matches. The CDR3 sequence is CASSEVGGPKNIQYF. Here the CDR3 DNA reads TGTGCCAGCAGTGAAGTAGGGGGCCCTAAAAACATTCAGTACTTC. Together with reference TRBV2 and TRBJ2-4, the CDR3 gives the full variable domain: EPEVTQTPSHQVTQMGQEVILRCVPISNHLYFYWYRQILGQKVEFLVSFYNNEISEKSEIFDDQFSVERPDGSNFTLKIRSTKLEDSAMYFCASSEVGGPKNIQYFGAGTRLSVL.

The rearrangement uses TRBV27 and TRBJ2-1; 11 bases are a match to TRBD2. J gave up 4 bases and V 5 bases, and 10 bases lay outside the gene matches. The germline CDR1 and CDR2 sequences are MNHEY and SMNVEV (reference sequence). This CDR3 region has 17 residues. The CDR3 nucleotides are TGTGCCAGCAGTACGCCGACTAGCGGGGTCTATTACAATGAGCAGTTCTTC. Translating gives CASSTPTSGVYYNEQFF.

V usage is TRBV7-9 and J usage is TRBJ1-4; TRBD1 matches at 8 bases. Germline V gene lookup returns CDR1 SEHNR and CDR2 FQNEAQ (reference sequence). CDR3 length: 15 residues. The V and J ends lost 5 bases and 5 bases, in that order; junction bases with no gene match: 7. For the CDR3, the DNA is TGTGCCAGCAGCCCCGGGACAGGAGGGAATGAAAAACTGTTTTTT. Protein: CASSPGTGGNEKLFF.

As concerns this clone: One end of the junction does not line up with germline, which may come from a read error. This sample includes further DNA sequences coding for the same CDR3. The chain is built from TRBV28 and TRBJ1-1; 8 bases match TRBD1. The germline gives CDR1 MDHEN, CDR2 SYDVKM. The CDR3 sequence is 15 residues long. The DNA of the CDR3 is TGTGCCAGCAGCCAAGACAGGGGACTGAATACTGAAGCTTTCTTT. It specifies CASSQDRGLNTEAFF.

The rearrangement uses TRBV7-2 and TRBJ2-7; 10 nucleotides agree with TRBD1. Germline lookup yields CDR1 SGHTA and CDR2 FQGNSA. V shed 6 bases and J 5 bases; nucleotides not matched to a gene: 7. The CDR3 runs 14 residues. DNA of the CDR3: TGTGCCAGCAGTTACCCGGGACAGGGGAACGAGCAGTACTTC. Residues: CASSYPGQGNEQYF. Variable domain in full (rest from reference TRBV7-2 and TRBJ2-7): GAGVSQSPSNKVTEKGKDVELRCDPISGHTALYWYRQSLGQGLEFLIYFQGNSAPDKSGLPSDRFSAERTGGSVSTLTIQRTQQEDSAVYLCASSYPGQGNEQYFGPGTRLTVT.

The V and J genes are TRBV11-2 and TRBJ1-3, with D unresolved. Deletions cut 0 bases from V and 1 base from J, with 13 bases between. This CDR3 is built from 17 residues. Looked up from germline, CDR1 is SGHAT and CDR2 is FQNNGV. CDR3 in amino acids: CASSLDRGSLSGNTIYF. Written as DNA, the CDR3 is TGTGCCAGCAGCTTAGATCGAGGCTCTTTGTCTGGAAACACCATATATTTT.

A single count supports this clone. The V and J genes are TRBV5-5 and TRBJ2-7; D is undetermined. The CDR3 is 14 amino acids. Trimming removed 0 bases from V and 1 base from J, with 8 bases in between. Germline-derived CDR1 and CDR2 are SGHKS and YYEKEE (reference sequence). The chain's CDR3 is CASSLGPISYEQYF. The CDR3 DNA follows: TGTGCCAGCAGCTTGGGGCCAATTTCCTACGAGCAGTACTTC.

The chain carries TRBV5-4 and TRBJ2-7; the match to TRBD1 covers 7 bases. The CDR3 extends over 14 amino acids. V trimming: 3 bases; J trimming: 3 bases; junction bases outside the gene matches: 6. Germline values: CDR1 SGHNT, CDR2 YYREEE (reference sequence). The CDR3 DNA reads TGTGCCAGCAGCTCCTCCGGGACAGTCTACGAGCAGTACTTC. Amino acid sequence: CASSSSGTVYEQYF.

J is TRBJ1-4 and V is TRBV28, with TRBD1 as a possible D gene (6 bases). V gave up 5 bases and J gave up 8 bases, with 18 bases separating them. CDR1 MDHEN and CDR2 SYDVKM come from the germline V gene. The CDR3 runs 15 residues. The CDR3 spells CASSRPQGQREKLFF. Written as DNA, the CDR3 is TGTGCCAGCAGTCGCCCCCAGGGGCAGAGGGAAAAACTGTTTTTT.

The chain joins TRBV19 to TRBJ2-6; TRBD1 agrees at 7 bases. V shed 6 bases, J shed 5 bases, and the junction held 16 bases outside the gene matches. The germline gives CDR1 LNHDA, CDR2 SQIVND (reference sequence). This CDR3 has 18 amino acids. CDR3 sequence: CASRANPGGSGWANVLTF. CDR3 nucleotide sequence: TGTGCCAGTAGGGCAAACCCAGGGGGAAGTGGCTGGGCCAACGTCCTGACTTTC.

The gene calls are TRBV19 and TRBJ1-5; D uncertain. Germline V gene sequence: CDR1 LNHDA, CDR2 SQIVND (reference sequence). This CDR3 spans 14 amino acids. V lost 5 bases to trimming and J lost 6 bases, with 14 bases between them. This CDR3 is CASSPSRSRQPQHF. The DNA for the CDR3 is TGTGCCAGTAGTCCATCACGGTCGCGTCAGCCCCAGCATTTT.

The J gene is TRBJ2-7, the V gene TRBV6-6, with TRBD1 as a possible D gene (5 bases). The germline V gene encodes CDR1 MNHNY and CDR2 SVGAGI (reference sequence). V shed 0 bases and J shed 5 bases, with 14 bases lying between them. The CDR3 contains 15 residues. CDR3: CASSYSSAGKDEQYF. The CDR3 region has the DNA TGTGCCAGCAGTTACTCGAGTGCAGGGAAAGACGAGCAGTACTTC.

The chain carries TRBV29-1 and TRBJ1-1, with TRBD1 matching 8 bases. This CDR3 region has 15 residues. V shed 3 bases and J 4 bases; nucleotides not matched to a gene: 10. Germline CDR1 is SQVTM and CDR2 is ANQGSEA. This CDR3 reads CSVDSGGSWSTEAFF. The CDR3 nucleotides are TGCAGCGTTGATTCAGGGGGCAGTTGGAGCACTGAAGCTTTCTTT. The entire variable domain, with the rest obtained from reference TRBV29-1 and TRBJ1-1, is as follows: SAVISQKPSRDICQRGTSLTIQCQVDSQVTMMFWYRQQPGQSLTLIATANQGSEATYESGFVIDKFPISRPNLTFSTLTVSNMSPEDSSIYLCSVDSGGSWSTEAFFGQGTRLTVV.

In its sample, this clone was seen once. CDR3 protein: CASRKDRGTEAFF. DNA of the CDR3: TGTGCCAGTAGGAAAGACCGGGGCACTGAAGCTTTCTTT. This rearrangement joins TRBV19 to TRBJ1-1; D not certain. The V end was cut by 6 bases, the J end by 4 bases, with 12 bases between. The CDR3 loop spans 13 amino acids. Germline V gives CDR1 LNHDA, CDR2 SQIVND (reference sequence).

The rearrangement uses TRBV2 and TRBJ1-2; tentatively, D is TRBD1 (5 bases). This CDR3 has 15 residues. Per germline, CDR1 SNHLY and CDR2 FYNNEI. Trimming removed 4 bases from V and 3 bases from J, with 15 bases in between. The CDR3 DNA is TGTGCCAGCAGTGCGGAGGGGTTAAAGGACTATGGCTACACCTTC. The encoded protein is CASSAEGLKDYGYTF.

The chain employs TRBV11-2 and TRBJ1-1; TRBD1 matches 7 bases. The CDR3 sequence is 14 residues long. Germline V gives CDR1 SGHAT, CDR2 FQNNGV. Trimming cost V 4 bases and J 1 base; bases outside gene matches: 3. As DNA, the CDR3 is TGTGCCAGCAGCTGGGGACAGACGAACACTGAAGCTTTCTTT. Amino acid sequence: CASSWGQTNTEAFF. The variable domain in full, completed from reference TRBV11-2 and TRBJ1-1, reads EAGVAQSPRYKIIEKRQSVAFWCNPISGHATLYWYQQILGQGPKLLIQFQNNGVVDDSQLPKDRFSAERLKGVDSTLKIQPAKLEDSAVYLCASSWGQTNTEAFFGQGTRLTVV.

The CDR3 DNA is TGTGCCAGCAGTTTCGCAGGGGAAAATTCACCCCTCCACTTT. This gives the protein CASSFAGENSPLHF. The J gene is TRBJ1-6, the V gene TRBV28, with a tentative D call TRBD1 (6 bases). The ends were cut back, 3 bases at V and 7 bases at J, with 10 bases in the middle. CDR1 MDHEN and CDR2 SYDVKM come from the germline V gene. This CDR3 has 14 amino acids.

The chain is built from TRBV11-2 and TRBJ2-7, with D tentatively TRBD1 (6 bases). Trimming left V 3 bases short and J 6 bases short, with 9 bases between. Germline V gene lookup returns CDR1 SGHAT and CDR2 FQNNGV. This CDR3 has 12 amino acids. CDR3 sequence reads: CASSFPRGEQYF. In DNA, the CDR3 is TGTGCCAGCAGCTTCCCCAGGGGCGAGCAGTACTTC.

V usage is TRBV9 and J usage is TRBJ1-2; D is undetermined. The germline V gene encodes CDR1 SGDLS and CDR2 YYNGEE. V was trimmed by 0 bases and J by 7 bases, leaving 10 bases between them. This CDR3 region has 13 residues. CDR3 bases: TGTGCCAGCAGCGTAGTTTCCGGGTCTGGCTACACCTTC. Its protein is CASSVVSGSGYTF.

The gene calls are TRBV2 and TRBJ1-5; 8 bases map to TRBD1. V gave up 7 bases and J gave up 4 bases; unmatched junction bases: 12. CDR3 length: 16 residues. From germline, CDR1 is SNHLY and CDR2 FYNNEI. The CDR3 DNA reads TGTGCCAGCACCCGGAGCGGGACAGGCTTGAATCAGCCCCAGCATTTT. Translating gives CASTRSGTGLNQPQHF.

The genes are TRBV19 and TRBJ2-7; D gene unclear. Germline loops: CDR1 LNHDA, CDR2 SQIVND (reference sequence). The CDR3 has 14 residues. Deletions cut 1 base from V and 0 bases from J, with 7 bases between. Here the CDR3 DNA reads TGTGCCAGTAGTATAGCCCCAGACTCCTACGAGCAGTACTTC. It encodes CASSIAPDSYEQYF.

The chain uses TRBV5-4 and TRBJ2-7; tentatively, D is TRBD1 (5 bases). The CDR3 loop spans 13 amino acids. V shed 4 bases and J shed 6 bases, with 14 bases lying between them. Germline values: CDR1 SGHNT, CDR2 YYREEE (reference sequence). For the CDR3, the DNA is TGTGCCAGCAGCACCCTCACAGGTCCCGAGCAGTACTTC. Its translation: CASSTLTGPEQYF. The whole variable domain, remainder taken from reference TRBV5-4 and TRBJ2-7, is ETGVTQSPTHLIKTRGQQVTLRCSSQSGHNTVSWYQQALGQGPQFIFQYYREEENGRGNFPPRFSGLQFPNYSSELNVNALELDDSALYLCASSTLTGPEQYFGPGTRLTVT.

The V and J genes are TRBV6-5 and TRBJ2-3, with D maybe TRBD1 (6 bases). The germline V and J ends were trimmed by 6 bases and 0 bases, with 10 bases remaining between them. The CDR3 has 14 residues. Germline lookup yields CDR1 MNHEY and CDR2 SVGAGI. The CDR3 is CASRRTVSTDTQYF. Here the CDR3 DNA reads TGTGCCAGCAGAAGGACAGTTAGCACAGATACGCAGTATTTT.